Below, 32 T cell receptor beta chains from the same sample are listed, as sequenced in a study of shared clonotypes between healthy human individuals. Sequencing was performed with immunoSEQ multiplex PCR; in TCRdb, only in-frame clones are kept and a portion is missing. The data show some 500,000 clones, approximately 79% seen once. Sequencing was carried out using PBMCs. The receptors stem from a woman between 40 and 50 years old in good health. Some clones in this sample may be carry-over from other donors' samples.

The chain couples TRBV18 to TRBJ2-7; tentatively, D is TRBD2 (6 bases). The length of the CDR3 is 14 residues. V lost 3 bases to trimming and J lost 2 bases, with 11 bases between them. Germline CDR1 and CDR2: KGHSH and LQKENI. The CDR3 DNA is TGTGCCAGCTCACCTCGGGGGAGTACCTACGAGCAGTACTTC. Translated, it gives CASSPRGSTYEQYF.

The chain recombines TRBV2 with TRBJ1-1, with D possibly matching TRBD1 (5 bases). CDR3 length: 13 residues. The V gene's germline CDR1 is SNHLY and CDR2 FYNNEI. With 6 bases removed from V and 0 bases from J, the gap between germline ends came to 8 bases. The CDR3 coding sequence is TGTGCCAGCAGCGGGGGTCTGAACACTGAAGCTTTCTTT. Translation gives CASSGGLNTEAFF. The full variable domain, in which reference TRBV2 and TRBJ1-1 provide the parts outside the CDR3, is EPEVTQTPSHQVTQMGQEVILRCVPISNHLYFYWYRQILGQKVEFLVSFYNNEISEKSEIFDDQFSVERPDGSNFTLKIRSTKLEDSAMYFCASSGGLNTEAFFGQGTRLTVV.

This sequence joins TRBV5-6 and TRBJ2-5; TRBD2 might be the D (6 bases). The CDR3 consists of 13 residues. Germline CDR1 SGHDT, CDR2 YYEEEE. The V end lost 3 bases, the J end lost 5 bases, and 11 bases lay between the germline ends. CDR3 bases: TGTGCCAGCAGCTGGTCAGGGAGGGAGACCCAGTACTTC. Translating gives CASSWSGRETQYF.

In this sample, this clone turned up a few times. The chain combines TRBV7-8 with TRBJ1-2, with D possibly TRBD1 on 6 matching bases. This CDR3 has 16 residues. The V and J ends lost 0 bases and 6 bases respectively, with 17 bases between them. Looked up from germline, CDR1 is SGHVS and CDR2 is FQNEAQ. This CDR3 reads CASSLASGGARNGYTF. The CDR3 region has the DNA TGTGCCAGCAGCTTAGCTTCGGGGGGCGCGAGAAATGGCTACACCTTC. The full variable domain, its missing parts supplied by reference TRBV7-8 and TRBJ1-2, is GAGVSQSPRYKVAKRGQDVALRCDPISGHVSLFWYQQALGQGPEFLTYFQNEAQLDKSGLPSDRFFAERPEGSVSTLKIQRTQQEDSAVYLCASSLASGGARNGYTFGSGTRLTVV.

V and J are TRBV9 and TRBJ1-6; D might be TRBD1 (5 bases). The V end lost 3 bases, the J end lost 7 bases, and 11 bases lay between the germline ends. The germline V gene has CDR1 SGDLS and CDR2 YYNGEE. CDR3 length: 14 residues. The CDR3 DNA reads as TGTGCCAGCAGCGCCAGGGAAGACAATTCACCCCTCCACTTT. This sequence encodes CASSAREDNSPLHF.

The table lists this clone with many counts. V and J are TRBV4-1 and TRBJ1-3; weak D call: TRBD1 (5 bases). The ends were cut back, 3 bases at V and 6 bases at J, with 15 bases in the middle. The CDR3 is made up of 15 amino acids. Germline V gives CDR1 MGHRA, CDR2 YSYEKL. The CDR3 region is CASSQSLGGANTIYF. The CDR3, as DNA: TGCGCCAGCAGCCAGTCCCTCGGGGGAGCAAACACCATATATTTT.

The CDR3 here is CASSLWAEPYGYTF. The CDR3 nucleotides read TGTGCCAGCAGCTTATGGGCAGAACCCTATGGCTACACCTTC. The chain combines TRBV7-2 with TRBJ1-2; D remains unclear. The germline V and J ends were trimmed by 2 bases and 4 bases, with 11 bases remaining between them. In germline, CDR1 is SGHTA, CDR2 FQGNSA. This CDR3 is built from 14 residues.

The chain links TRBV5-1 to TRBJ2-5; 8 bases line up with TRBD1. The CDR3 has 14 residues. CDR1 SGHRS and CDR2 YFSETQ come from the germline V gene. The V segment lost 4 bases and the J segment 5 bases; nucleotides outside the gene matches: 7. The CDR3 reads CASSPGQGWETQYF. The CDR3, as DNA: TGCGCCAGCAGCCCTGGACAGGGCTGGGAGACCCAGTACTTC.

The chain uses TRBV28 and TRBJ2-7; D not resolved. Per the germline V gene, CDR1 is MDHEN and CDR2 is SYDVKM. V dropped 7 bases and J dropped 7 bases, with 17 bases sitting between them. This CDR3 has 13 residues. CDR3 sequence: CASKFTGVREQYF. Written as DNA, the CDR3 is TGTGCCAGCAAGTTTACTGGCGTGAGGGAGCAGTACTTC.

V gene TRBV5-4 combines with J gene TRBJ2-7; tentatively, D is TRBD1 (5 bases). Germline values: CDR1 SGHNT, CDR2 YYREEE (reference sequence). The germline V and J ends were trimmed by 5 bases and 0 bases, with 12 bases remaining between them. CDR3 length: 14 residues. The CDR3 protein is CASSTTESSYEQYF. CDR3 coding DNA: TGTGCCAGCAGTACGACAGAGTCCTCCTACGAGCAGTACTTC. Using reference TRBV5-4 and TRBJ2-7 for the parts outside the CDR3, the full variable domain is ETGVTQSPTHLIKTRGQQVTLRCSSQSGHNTVSWYQQALGQGPQFIFQYYREEENGRGNFPPRFSGLQFPNYSSELNVNALELDDSALYLCASSTTESSYEQYFGPGTRLTVT.

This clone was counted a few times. CDR3 bases: TGTGCCAGCACCCGCGGAGGGTCCAATGAGCAGTTCTTC. Translated: CASTRGGSNEQFF. This chain uses TRBV2 with TRBJ2-1; tentative D call: TRBD2 (6 bases). This CDR3 spans 13 amino acids. Looked up from germline, CDR1 is SNHLY and CDR2 is FYNNEI. V was clipped by 7 bases and J by 6 bases, with 13 bases between them.

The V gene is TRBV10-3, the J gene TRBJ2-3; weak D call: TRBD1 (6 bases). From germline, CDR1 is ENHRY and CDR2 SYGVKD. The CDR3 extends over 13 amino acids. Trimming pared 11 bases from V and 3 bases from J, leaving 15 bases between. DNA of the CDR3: TGTGCCTCACAGTGGGGGCAAACAGATACGCAGTATTTT. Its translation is CASQWGQTDTQYF.

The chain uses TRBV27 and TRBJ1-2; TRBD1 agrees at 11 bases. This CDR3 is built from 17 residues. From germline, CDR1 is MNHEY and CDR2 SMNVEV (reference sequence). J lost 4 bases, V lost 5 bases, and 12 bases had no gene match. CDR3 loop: CASSRQGQGVSSYGYTF. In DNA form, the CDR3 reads TGTGCCAGCAGTAGACAGGGACAGGGGGTTTCTAGCTATGGCTACACCTTC.

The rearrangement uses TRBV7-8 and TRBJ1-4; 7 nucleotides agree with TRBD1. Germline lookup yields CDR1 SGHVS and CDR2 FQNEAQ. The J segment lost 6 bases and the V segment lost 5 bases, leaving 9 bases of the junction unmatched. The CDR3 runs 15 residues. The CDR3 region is CASSPRQGRYEKLFF. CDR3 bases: TGTGCCAGCAGCCCCCGACAGGGCCGGTATGAAAAACTGTTTTTT.

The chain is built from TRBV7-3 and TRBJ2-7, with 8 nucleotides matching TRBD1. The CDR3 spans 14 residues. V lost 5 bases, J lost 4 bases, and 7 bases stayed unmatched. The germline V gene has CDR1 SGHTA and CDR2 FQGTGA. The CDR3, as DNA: TGTGCCAGCAGCGTAGGGACAGGACTTTACGAGCAGTACTTC. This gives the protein CASSVGTGLYEQYF.

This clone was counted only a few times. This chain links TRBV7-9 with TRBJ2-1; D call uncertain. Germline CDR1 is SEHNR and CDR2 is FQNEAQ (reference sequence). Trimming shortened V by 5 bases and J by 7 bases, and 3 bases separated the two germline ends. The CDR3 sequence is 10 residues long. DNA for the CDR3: TGTGCCAGCAGCCAAAATGAGCAGTTCTTC. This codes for CASSQNEQFF.

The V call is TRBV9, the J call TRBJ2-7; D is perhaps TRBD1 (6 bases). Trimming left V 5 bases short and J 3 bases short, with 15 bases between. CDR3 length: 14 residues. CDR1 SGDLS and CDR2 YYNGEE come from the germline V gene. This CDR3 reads CASSPTGSGYEQYF. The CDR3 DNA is TGTGCCAGCAGTCCAACAGGGTCGGGCTACGAGCAGTACTTC.

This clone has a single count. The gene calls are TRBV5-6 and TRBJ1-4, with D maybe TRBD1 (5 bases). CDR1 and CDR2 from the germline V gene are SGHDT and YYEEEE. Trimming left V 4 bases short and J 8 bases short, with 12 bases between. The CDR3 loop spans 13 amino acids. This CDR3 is CASSTGQREKLFF. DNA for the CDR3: TGTGCCAGCAGCACGGGGCAGCGGGAAAAACTGTTTTTT.

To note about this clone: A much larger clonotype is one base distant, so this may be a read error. Written as DNA, the CDR3 is TGTGCCAGTAGGCGTGGGGGCATGGACTATTGCTACACCTTC. Translation gives CASRRGGMDYCYTF. V is TRBV19 and J is TRBJ1-2; TRBD1 might be the D (6 bases). The germline gives CDR1 LNHDA, CDR2 SQIVND (reference sequence). The CDR3 length is 14 residues.

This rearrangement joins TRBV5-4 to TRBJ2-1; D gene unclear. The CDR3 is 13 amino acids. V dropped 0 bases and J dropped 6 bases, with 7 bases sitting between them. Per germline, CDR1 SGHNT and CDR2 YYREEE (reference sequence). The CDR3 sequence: CASSLDVINEQFF. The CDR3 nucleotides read TGTGCCAGCAGCTTGGATGTGATCAATGAGCAGTTCTTC.

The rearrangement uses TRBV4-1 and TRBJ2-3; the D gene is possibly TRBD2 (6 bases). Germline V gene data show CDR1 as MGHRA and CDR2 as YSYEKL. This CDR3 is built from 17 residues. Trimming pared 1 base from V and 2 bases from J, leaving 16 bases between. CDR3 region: CASSQGLAGSTTDTQYF. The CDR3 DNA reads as TGCGCCAGCAGCCAAGGGTTGGCGGGATCCACCACAGATACGCAGTATTTT.

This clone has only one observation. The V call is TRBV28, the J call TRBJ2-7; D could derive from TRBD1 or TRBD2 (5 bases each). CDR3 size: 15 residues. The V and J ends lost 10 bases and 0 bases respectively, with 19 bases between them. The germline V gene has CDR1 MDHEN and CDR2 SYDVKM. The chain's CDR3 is CAIQSPGPRSYEQYF. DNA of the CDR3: TGTGCCATTCAGTCCCCGGGACCCCGCTCCTACGAGCAGTACTTC. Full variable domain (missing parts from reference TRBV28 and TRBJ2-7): DVKVTQSSRYLVKRTGEKVFLECVQDMDHENMFWYRQDPGLGLRLIYFSYDVKMKEKGDIPEGYSVSREKKERFSLILESASTNQTSMYLCAIQSPGPRSYEQYFGPGTRLTVT.

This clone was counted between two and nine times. CDR3 amino acids: CASSQSGSTDTQYF. The CDR3 nucleotides read TGTGCCAGCAGTCAATCCGGTAGCACAGATACGCAGTATTTT. The V call is TRBV5-6, the J call TRBJ2-3; D is unclear. The CDR3 has 14 residues. Germline assignment: CDR1 SGHDT and CDR2 YYEEEE. Trimming left V 5 bases short and J 0 bases short, with 10 bases between.

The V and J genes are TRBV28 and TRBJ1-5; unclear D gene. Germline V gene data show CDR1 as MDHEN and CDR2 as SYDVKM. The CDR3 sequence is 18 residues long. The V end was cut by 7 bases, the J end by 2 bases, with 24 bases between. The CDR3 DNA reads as TGTGCCAGCATCAATCAGCGGACCCTAGTGTGGGGCAATCAGCCCCAGCATTTT. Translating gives CASINQRTLVWGNQPQHF.

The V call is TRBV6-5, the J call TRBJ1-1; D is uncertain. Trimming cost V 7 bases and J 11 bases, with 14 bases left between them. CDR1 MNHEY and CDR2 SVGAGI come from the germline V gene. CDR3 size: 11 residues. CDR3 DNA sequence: TGTGCCAGCACCCAGGAGGTGGTGGCTTTCTTT. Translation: CASTQEVVAFF.

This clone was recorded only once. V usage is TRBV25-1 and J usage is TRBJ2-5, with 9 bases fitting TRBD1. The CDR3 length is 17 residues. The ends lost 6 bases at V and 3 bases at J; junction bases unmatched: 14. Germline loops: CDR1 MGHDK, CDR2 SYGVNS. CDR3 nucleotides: TGTGCCAGCAGCGCCCACGTAGGCCGGACAGGGGAAGAGACCCAGTACTTC. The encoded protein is CASSAHVGRTGEETQYF. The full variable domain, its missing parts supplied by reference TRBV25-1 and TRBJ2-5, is EADIYQTPRYLVIGTGKKITLECSQTMGHDKMYWYQQDPGMELHLIHYSYGVNSTEKGDLSSESTVSRIRTEHFPLTLESARPSHTSQYLCASSAHVGRTGEETQYFGPGTRLLVL.

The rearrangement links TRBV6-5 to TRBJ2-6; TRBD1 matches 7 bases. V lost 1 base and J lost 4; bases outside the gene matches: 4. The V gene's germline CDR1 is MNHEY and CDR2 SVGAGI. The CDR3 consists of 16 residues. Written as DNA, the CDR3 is TGTGCCAGCAGTTACTTAACAGGGGCCGGGGCCAACGTCCTGACTTTC. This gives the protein CASSYLTGAGANVLTF.

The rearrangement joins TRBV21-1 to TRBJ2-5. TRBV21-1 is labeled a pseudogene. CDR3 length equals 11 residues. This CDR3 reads CASSKAKTQYF. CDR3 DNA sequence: TGTGCCAGCAGCAAAGCGAAGACCCAGTACTTC.

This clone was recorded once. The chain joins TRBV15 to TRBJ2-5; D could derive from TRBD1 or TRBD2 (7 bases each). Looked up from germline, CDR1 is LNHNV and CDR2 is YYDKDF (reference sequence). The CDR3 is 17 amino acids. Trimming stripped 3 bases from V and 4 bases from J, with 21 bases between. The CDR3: CATSRAPGGGPSETQYF. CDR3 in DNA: TGTGCCACCAGCAGGGCCCCAGGGGGAGGGCCATCAGAGACCCAGTACTTC.

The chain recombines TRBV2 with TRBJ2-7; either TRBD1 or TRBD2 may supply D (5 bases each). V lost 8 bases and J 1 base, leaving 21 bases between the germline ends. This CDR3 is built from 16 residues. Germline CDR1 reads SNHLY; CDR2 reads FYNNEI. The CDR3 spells CASRMGEILVSYEQYF. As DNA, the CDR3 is TGTGCCAGCCGGATGGGGGAGATCCTTGTATCCTACGAGCAGTACTTC.

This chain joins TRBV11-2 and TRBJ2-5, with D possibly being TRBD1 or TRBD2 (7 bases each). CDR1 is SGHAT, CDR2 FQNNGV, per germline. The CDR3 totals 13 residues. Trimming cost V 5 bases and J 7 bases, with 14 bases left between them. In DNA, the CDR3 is TGTGCCAGCAGCCAGGGGGGGTCTGGGACCCAGTACTTC. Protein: CASSQGGSGTQYF. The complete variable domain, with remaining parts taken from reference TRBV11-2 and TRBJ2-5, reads EAGVAQSPRYKIIEKRQSVAFWCNPISGHATLYWYQQILGQGPKLLIQFQNNGVVDDSQLPKDRFSAERLKGVDSTLKIQPAKLEDSAVYLCASSQGGSGTQYFGPGTRLLVL.

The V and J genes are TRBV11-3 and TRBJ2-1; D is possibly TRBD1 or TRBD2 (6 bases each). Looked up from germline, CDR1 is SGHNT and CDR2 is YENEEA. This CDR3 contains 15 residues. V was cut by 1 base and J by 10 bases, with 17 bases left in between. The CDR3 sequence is CASSLGPPGAAEQFF. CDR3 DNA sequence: TGTGCCAGCAGCTTAGGCCCCCCGGGGGCGGCGGAGCAGTTCTTC.